This entry lists 6 T cell receptor beta chains sequenced from one sample in a study of siplizumab effects on memory and regulatory T cells. Using immunoSEQ multiplex PCR, the repertoire was profiled, and TCRdb retains in-frame clones only, with some absent. In the table there are approximately 100,000 clones, 75% to 95% of which are singletons. The source material was CD4+ T cells sorted from blood. The receptors were gathered from a human donor in good health. Some clones in this sample may be carry-over from other donors' samples.

The CDR3 protein is CASSVNSGGVQPQHF. For the CDR3, the DNA is TGTGCCAGTAGTGTTAATTCAGGGGGCGTTCAGCCCCAGCATTTT. The chain carries TRBV19 and TRBJ1-5; 8 positions agree with TRBD1. Germline CDR1 is LNHDA and CDR2 is SQIVND (reference sequence). The CDR3 runs to 15 residues. V gave up 5 bases and J gave up 6 bases; unmatched junction bases: 9.

This clone was seen a single time. V is TRBV2 and J is TRBJ2-7; 7 positions match TRBD2. This CDR3 is built from 12 residues. The germline V gene encodes CDR1 SNHLY and CDR2 FYNNEI. Trimming removed 7 bases from V and 6 bases from J; junction bases left unmatched: 6. The CDR3 coding sequence is TGTGCCAGCACCAGGGACTACCCCGAGCAGTACTTC. Translated, it gives CASTRDYPEQYF.

The gene calls are TRBV2 and TRBJ2-5; D is undetermined. The CDR3 length is 11 residues. Trimming left V 5 bases short and J 10 bases short, with 11 bases between. Germline V gene sequence: CDR1 SNHLY, CDR2 FYNNEI. The chain's CDR3 is CASSPEVGQYF. For the CDR3, the DNA is TGTGCCAGCAGTCCCGAAGTGGGCCAGTACTTC. Full variable domain (rest looked up from reference TRBV2 and TRBJ2-5): EPEVTQTPSHQVTQMGQEVILRCVPISNHLYFYWYRQILGQKVEFLVSFYNNEISEKSEIFDDQFSVERPDGSNFTLKIRSTKLEDSAMYFCASSPEVGQYFGPGTRLLVL.

This clone was recorded only once. The CDR3 spells CATMGARIGNQPQHF. The CDR3 coding sequence is TGTGCCACTATGGGGGCCAGAATTGGCAATCAGCCCCAGCATTTT. The rearrangement joins TRBV19 to TRBJ1-5, with D possibly matching TRBD1 (6 bases). The CDR3 covers 15 residues. Trimming removed 10 bases from V and 2 bases from J, with 18 bases in between. Germline V gives CDR1 LNHDA, CDR2 SQIVND (reference sequence).

This chain joins TRBV30 and TRBJ1-1, with D tentatively TRBD1 (5 bases). The germline V gene has CDR1 GTSNPN and CDR2 SVGIG (reference sequence). Trimming pared 2 bases from V and 8 bases from J, leaving 9 bases between. The CDR3 covers 11 residues. Written as DNA, the CDR3 is TGTGCCTGGAGTTCTCGGGACGAAGCTTTCTTT. Encoded protein: CAWSSRDEAFF.

The chain couples TRBV13 to TRBJ2-7; possible D gene TRBD1, 6 bases. The V and J ends lost 6 bases and 5 bases respectively, with 20 bases between them. This CDR3 is 15 amino acids long. Germline loops: CDR1 PRHDT, CDR2 FYEKMQ (reference sequence). This CDR3 is CASSFRGQGPNEQYF. The CDR3 bases are TGTGCCAGCAGTTTTAGGGGCCAGGGGCCAAACGAGCAGTACTTC.